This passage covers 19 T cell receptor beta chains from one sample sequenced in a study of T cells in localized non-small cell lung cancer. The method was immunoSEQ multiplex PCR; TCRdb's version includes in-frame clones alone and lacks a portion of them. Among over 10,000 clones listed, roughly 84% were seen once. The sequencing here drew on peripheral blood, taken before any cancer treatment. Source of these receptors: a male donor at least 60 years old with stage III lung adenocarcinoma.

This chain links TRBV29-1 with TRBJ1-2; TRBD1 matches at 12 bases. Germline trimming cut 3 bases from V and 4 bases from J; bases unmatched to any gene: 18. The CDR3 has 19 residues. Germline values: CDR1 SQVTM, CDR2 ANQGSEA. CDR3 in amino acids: CSVDQTVGTGGAWRYGYTF. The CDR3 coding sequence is TGCAGCGTTGACCAAACAGTAGGGACAGGGGGCGCGTGGCGCTATGGCTACACCTTC.

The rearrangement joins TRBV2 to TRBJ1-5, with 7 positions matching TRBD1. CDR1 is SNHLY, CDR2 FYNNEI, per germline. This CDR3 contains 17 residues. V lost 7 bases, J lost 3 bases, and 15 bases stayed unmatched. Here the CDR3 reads CASTPRGGQIYNQPQHF. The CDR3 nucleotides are TGTGCCAGCACTCCGAGGGGGGGACAGATTTACAATCAGCCCCAGCATTTT.

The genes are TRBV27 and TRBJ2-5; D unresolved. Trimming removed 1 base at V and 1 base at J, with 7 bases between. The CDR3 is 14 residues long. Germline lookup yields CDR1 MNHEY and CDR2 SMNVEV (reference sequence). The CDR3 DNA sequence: TGTGCCAGCAGTTTATACCCCGGCCAAGAGACCCAGTACTTC. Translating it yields CASSLYPGQETQYF.

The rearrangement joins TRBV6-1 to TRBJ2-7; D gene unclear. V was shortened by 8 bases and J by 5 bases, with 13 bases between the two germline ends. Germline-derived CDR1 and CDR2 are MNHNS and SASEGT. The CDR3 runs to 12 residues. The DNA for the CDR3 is TGTGCCAGCTCTGTGAGGCCAGACGAGCAGTACTTC. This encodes CASSVRPDEQYF.

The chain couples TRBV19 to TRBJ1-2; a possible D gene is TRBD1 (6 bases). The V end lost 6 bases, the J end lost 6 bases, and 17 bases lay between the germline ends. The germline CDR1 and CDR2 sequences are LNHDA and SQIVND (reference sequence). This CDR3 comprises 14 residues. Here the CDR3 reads CASSTPGGGNGYTF. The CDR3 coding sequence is TGTGCCAGTAGCACCCCAGGAGGGGGGAATGGCTACACCTTC.

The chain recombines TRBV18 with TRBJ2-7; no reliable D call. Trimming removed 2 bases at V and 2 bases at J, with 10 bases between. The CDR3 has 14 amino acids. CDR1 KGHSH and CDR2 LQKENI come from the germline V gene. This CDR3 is CASSPSPATYEQYF. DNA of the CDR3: TGTGCCAGCTCACCATCTCCCGCCACCTACGAGCAGTACTTC.

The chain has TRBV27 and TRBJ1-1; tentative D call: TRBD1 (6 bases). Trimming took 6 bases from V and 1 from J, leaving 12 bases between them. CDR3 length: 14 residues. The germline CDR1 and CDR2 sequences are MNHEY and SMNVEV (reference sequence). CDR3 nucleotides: TGTGCCAGCAGAACAGGGTTGGGGAACACTGAAGCTTTCTTT. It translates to CASRTGLGNTEAFF.

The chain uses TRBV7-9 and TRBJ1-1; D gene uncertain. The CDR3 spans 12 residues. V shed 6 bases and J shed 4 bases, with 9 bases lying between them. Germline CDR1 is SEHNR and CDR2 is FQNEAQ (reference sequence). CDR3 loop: CASRTLSTEAFF. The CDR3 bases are TGTGCCAGCAGAACCCTTAGCACTGAAGCTTTCTTT.

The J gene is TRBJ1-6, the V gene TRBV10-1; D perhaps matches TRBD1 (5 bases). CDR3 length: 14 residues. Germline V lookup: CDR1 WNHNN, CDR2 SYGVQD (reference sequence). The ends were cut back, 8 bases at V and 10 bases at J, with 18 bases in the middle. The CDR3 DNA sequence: TGCGCCAGCGGAGACGGGACGGGTAGATCACCCCTCCACTTT. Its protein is CASGDGTGRSPLHF.

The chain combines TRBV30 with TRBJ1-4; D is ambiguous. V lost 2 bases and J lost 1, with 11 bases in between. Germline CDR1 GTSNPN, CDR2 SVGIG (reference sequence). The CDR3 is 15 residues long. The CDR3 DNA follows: TGTGCCTGGAGTATCCGGGGTGTAACTAATGAAAAACTGTTTTTT. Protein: CAWSIRGVTNEKLFF.

DNA of the CDR3: TGCGCCAGCAGTGCAAGAGACGCGGCAGGAAACACCATATATTTT. Protein sequence: CASSARDAAGNTIYF. The rearrangement uses TRBV10-1 and TRBJ1-3; the D is unclear. Germline V gives CDR1 WNHNN, CDR2 SYGVQD (reference sequence). The V end lost 4 bases, the J end lost 4 bases, and 14 bases lay between the germline ends. CDR3 length: 15 amino acids.

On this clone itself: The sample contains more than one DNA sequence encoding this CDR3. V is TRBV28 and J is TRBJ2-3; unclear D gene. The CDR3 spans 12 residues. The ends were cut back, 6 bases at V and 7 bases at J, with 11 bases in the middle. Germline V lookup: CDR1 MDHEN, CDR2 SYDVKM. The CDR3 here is CASSLELHTQYF. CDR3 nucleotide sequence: TGTGCCAGCAGCCTGGAACTACATACGCAGTATTTT.

CDR3 nucleotide sequence: TGTGCCAGCAGTGTAGGGACTAGCGGGACCAATGAGCAGTTCTTC. This gives the protein CASSVGTSGTNEQFF. This chain uses TRBV2 with TRBJ2-1, with TRBD2 identical over 13 bases. The CDR3 loop spans 15 amino acids. The V and J ends lost 4 bases and 6 bases, in that order; junction bases with no gene match: 3. The germline V gene has CDR1 SNHLY and CDR2 FYNNEI.

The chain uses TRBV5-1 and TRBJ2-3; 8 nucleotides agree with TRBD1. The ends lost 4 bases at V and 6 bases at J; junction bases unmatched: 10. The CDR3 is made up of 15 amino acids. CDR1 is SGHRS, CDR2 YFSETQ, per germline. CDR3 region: CASSPQGASRDTQYF. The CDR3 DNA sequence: TGCGCCAGCAGCCCCCAGGGGGCGTCAAGGGATACGCAGTATTTT. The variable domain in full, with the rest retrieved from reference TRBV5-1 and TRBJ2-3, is KAGVTQTPRYLIKTRGQQVTLSCSPISGHRSVSWYQQTPGQGLQFLFEYFSETQRNKGNFPGRFSGRQFSNSRSEMNVSTLELGDSALYLCASSPQGASRDTQYFGPGTRLTVL.

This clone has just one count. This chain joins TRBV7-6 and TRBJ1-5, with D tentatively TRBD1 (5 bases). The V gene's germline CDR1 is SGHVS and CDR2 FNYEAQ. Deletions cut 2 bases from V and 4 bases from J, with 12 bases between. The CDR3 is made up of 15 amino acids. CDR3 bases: TGTGCCAGCAGCTTACAGTCGGGGCTTAATCAGCCCCAGCATTTT. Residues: CASSLQSGLNQPQHF.

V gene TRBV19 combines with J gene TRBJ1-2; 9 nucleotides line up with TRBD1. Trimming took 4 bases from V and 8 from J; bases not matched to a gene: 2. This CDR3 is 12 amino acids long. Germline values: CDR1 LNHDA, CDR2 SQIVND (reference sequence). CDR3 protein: CASSNRGRGYTF. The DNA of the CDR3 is TGTGCCAGTAGTAACAGGGGGCGAGGCTACACCTTC.

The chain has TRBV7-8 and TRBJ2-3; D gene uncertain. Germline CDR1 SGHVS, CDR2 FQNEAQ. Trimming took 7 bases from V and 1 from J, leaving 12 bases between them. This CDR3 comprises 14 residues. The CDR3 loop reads CASTPQFGTDTQYF. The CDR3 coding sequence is TGTGCCAGCACCCCGCAGTTCGGCACAGATACGCAGTATTTT.

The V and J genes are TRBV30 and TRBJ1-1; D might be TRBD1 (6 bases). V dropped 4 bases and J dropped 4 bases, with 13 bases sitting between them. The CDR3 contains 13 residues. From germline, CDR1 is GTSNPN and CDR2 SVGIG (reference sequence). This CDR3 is CAWNTGRGTEAFF. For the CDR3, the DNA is TGTGCCTGGAATACAGGGAGGGGCACTGAAGCTTTCTTT.

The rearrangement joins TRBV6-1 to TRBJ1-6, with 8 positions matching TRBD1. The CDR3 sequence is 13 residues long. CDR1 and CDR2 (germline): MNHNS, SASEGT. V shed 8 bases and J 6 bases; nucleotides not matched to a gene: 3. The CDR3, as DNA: TGTGCCAGCGGACAGGGACGTAATTCACCCCTCCACTTT. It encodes CASGQGRNSPLHF.